The TCR beta chain described here comes from a study of tumor-infiltrating lymphocytes in primary liver carcinoma. Study-wide context: The patient group consisted of men and women aged 30 to 69 years. Sample counts of productive TCRbeta reads spanned roughly 3.5 to 7.13 million; these counts were similar across tissue types. Study results and caveats: Merely about 7.5-24% of top clones occurred in all five tumor regions.

Bulk tissue was left unsorted, and RNA and DNA were co-extracted from about 20-30 mg of it. About this clonotype: Its antigen is unidentified. The germline gene is not matched at one end of the junction; a read error may be the cause.

The germline V gene has CDR1 MNHEY and CDR2 SVGEGT. The CDR3 is 13 residues long. Using a constant-region primer together with ProtoScript II reverse transcriptase, TCR beta cDNA was made from about 490 ng of total RNA. For TCR beta, libraries were produced by three nested multiplex PCR rounds using slightly modified ARM-PCR. Use of TRBV1-TRBV30 forward primers with a C-beta reverse primer characterized the first two PCR rounds, which lasted around 11 cycles each. TCRdb re-called the multiplex PCR reads through MiXCR, storing one row per CDR3 protein. The table lists under 45,000 distinct CDR3 sequences, around 72% of them singletons.

The TCR sequence derives from a man in his forties with primary liver carcinoma and hepatitis B virus infection. This sequence joins TRBV6-2 or TRBV6-3 and TRBJ2-7; no firm D call. Specimen: liver tumor tissue from sampling region 2. Subset of the sample: tumor region T2, inferior pole. CDR3 in amino acids: CASSYTTNYEQYF. The CDR3 nucleotides read TGTGCCAGCAGCTACACGACAAACTACGAGCAGTACTTT.